This T cell receptor (beta chain) was captured by sequencing in a study of blood T cell repertoires in COVID-19. About the study: T cells, B-cell-depleted T cells, or PBMCs provided the cDNA or gDNA that served as material.

The junction had 4 bases not matched to a gene; V was cut back by 6 bases and J by 3 bases. Germline V gene sequence: CDR1 KGHDR, CDR2 SFDVKD. The CDR3 contains 14 residues. In the authors' workflow: Estimated nucleated cell counts came from reference gene primer amplification. Assay: immunoSEQ multiplex PCR; the TCRdb copy retains only in-frame clones and omits some. The V and J calls and clone size come from that table; D and trimming were worked out from the DNA. The sample shows over 200,000 clones, roughly 88% of them seen only once. This sequence originates from a man aged 18 to 29 with active or convalescent COVID-19. The chain has TRBV24-1 and TRBJ1-5; 7 nucleotides match TRBD1. Sequencing used peripheral blood. The CDR3 DNA sequence: TGTGCCACCAGTACAGGGGTCTCCAATCAGCCCCAGCATTTT. Its translation: CATSTGVSNQPQHF.